This TCR beta chain originates from a study of blood T cell repertoires in COVID-19. About the research overall: Material from acute and convalescent COVID-19 was sourced from the United States, Italy and Spain.

Here immunoSEQ multiplex PCR was the method, and the copy in TCRdb shows in-frame clones only, minus some. The profile covers under 450,000 clones, with around 87% appearing a single time and approximately 1.3% taken by the ten largest. This CDR3 comprises 14 residues. Trimming shortened V by 1 base and J by 2 bases, and 9 bases separated the two germline ends. Germline CDR1 is LGHDT and CDR2 is YNNKEL (reference sequence). Self-reported history from a screening survey and questionnaire set each donor's cohort. Concerning this clone itself: Other DNA sequences from this sample encode an identical CDR3 as well.

Input material: PBMCs or T cells enriched from blood (not recorded which). The genes are TRBV3-1 (or the pseudogene TRBV3-2) and TRBJ2-7; D perhaps matches TRBD1 (5 bases). This clonotype was obtained from a man between 25 and 39 years old who had recovered from COVID-19. In DNA, the CDR3 is TGTGCCAGCAGCCAAGCCACAGGTACCTACGAGCAGTACTTC. Its translation: CASSQATGTYEQYF.